This is a list of T cell receptor beta chains from one sample in a study of T cell responses to AZD1222 COVID-19 vaccine. TCRdb's table, derived via immunoSEQ multiplex PCR, lists solely in-frame clones and lacks some. The sample comprises around 140,000 clones, approximately 85% of which are singletons, and 7.9% rests with the top ten. This material consisted of peripheral blood, taken 28 days after the second dose of the MenACWY control vaccine. Receptors originate from an adult who received the MenACWY meningococcal vaccine as a control. Each CDR3 is given with its conserved first and last residue. The D gene is left open where the match is weak. Some rows have no size entry. The others give once, few or many, or a class for an expanded clone.

d_call	clone_size	v_call	j_call	cdr3_nt	cdr3_aa
.	.	TRBV10-3	TRBJ2-3	TGTGCCTCGCAACAGGGGGGGGATACGCAGTATTTT	CASQQGGDTQYF
TRBD1	.	TRBV5-6	TRBJ2-2	TGTGCCAGCAGCCCCCAGGACAGGGCGAACACCGGGGAGCTGTTTTTT	CASSPQDRANTGELFF
TRBD1	.	TRBV10-3	TRBJ1-1	TGTGCCATCAGAAGACAGGGAGACACTGAAGCTTTCTTT	CAIRRQGDTEAFF
.	.	TRBV11-3	TRBJ2-3	TGTGCCAGCAGCTTAGGCCAGGGGTCAACAGATACGCAGTATTTT	CASSLGQGSTDTQYF
.	.	TRBV18	TRBJ1-2	TGTGCCAGCTCAACCTCGGGCACCTATGGCTACACCTTC	CASSTSGTYGYTF
.	.	TRBV20-1	TRBJ1-3	TGCAGTGCTAGTCTCGGCCTCTCTGGAAACACCATATATTTT	CSASLGLSGNTIYF
.	.	TRBV6-5	TRBJ1-5	TGTGCCAGCAGCCAACAGGTTAGCAATCAGCCCCAGCATTTT	CASSQQVSNQPQHF
.	.	TRBV5-4	TRBJ1-3	TGTGCCAGCAGCCTAAAGGGGGGGTTTGGAAACACCATATATTTT	CASSLKGGFGNTIYF
.	.	TRBV27	TRBJ1-5	TGTGCCAGCAGTCCGAGGGCAGCCCTTAGCAATCAGCCCCAGCATTTT	CASSPRAALSNQPQHF
.	.	TRBV19	TRBJ1-1	TGTGCCAGTACTTTGTTGGTGAACACTGAAGCTTTCTTT	CASTLLVNTEAFF
.	once	TRBV5-1	TRBJ1-4	TGCGCCAGCAGCTTGGAGGGCCCGAGGGGTGAAAAACTGTTTTTT	CASSLEGPRGEKLFF
TRBD1	.	TRBV18	TRBJ2-7	TGTGCCAGCTCACCCCTCGGACAGGGCCCGAGCTCCTACGAGCAGTACTTC	CASSPLGQGPSSYEQYF
.	.	TRBV10-3	TRBJ1-4	TGTGCCATCAGAGGACCAGGGTTGGAAAAACTGTTTTTT	CAIRGPGLEKLFF
.	few	TRBV27	TRBJ2-7	TGTGCCAGCAGTTCAAGCCCAACAGGTTCCTACGAGCAGTACTTC	CASSSSPTGSYEQYF
.	once	TRBV13	TRBJ1-1	TGTGCCAGCAGCTTGCAGAACACTGAAGCTTTCTTT	CASSLQNTEAFF
.	.	TRBV3-1/TRBV3-2	TRBJ2-7	TGTGCCAGCAGCCACCCGCCCTCCTACGAGCAGTACTTC	CASSHPPSYEQYF
.	.	TRBV6-5	TRBJ2-7	TGTGCCAGCAGTTACGCGTCTTTAGCGTTATCGCAGTTTTGGTACTTC	CASSYASLALSQFWYF
TRBD1	.	TRBV24-1	TRBJ1-5	TGTGCCACAGGACCGGGACAGGGTAGAGGGAGCAATCAGCCCCAGCATTTT	CATGPGQGRGSNQPQHF
TRBD2	.	TRBV6-6	TRBJ2-1	TGTGCCAGCAGTCGCCGAGCCGGGACAACCGGGACTAGCGGGAGCTATGAGCAGTTCTTC	CASSRRAGTTGTSGSYEQFF
TRBD2	.	TRBV18	TRBJ2-7	TGTGCCAGCTTCGCGACTAGCGGGAGTTCCTACGAGCAGTACTTC	CASFATSGSSYEQYF
.	.	TRBV6-6	TRBJ2-2	TGTGCCAGCAGTAGGACTGGGCCCGGGGAGCTGTTTTTT	CASSRTGPGELFF
.	.	TRBV27	TRBJ2-7	TGTGCCAGCAGTTTAGGGGGCTCCTACGAGCAGTACTTC	CASSLGGSYEQYF
.	.	TRBV24-1	TRBJ2-2	TGTGCCACCAGTGATTTGCAAAGCGGGTTCGACACCGGGGAGCTGTTTTTT	CATSDLQSGFDTGELFF
TRBD1	.	TRBV27	TRBJ1-2	TGTGCCAGCAGTTCCCGACAGGGCCAGTATGGCTACACCTTC	CASSSRQGQYGYTF
.	.	TRBV18	TRBJ2-3	TGTGCCAGCTCACCAGCCACAGATACGCAGTATTTT	CASSPATDTQYF
TRBD1	few	TRBV6-5	TRBJ1-5	TGTGCCAGCACCTGGACAGGGACGGGCAATCAGCCCCAGCATTTT	CASTWTGTGNQPQHF
.	.	TRBV15	TRBJ1-1	TGTGCCACCAGCCCCGTGTCACGGGGAGCTTTCTTT	CATSPVSRGAFF
TRBD2	.	TRBV27	TRBJ2-2	TGTGCCAGCGGGACTAGCGGGGGGGCGAACACCGGGGAGCTGTTTTTT	CASGTSGGANTGELFF
.	.	TRBV12-2	TRBJ1-2	TGTGCAAGTCGCTTCCCAAGGGGGGACAGGGGGCATTTTGACTATGGCTACACCTTC	CASRFPRGDRGHFDYGYTF
.	.	TRBV10-3	TRBJ2-6	TGTGCCATCAGGCCACAGGGCTCTGGGGCCAACGTCCTGACTTTC	CAIRPQGSGANVLTF
TRBD1	.	TRBV19	TRBJ1-1	TGTGCCAGTAGTATAGCGGGACAGGGGTCCTCGGAAGCTTTCTTT	CASSIAGQGSSEAFF
.	.	TRBV11-1	TRBJ2-5	TGTGCCAGCAGCATCCTGGGGGGACCCGGCGGGGAGACCCAGTACTTC	CASSILGGPGGETQYF
TRBD1	.	TRBV10-3	TRBJ2-5	TGTGCCATCAGTGGGGGGACAGGGGGATTTGACGAGACCCAGTACTTC	CAISGGTGGFDETQYF
.	.	TRBV7-2	TRBJ2-2	TGTGCCAGCAGCTTAGGGGTTGGTTTTACCGGGGAGCTGTTTTTT	CASSLGVGFTGELFF
TRBD2	.	TRBV11-3	TRBJ2-1	TGTGCCAGCAGCTTGGAACTAGCGGGAGCCTACAATGAGCAGTTCTTC	CASSLELAGAYNEQFF
.	.	TRBV4-3	TRBJ2-7	TGCGCCAGCAGCCATACAGGGGGGGCCGAGCAGTACTTC	CASSHTGGAEQYF
TRBD1	once	TRBV27	TRBJ1-2	TGTGCCAGCAGTTTTTTGGGACAGGGGATGGAGGGCTACACCTTC	CASSFLGQGMEGYTF
.	.	TRBV3-1/TRBV3-2	TRBJ2-7	TGTGCCAGCAGCCAAAGCCACGAGCAGTACTTC	CASSQSHEQYF
.	.	TRBV18	TRBJ2-5	TGTGCCAGCTCACCACGACCCAGGGTAGAGGAGACCCAGTACTTC	CASSPRPRVEETQYF
.	few	TRBV30	TRBJ2-7	TGTGCCTGGAGTGTAACCGGGACAACCTACGAGCAGTACTTC	CAWSVTGTTYEQYF
.	.	TRBV11-2	TRBJ1-2	TGTGCCAGCAGCTTAGTCACCGAGGATGGCTACACCTTC	CASSLVTEDGYTF
.	few	TRBV5-1	TRBJ1-4	TGCGCCAGCAGCTTGGGTCCAGGGCTAGGCGAAAAACTGTTTTTT	CASSLGPGLGEKLFF
.	.	TRBV11-3	TRBJ1-2	TGTGCCAGCAGCTTAGAGGGGAGGGGGTCTAACTATGGCTACACCTTC	CASSLEGRGSNYGYTF
.	.	TRBV5-1	TRBJ1-4	TGCGCCAGCAGCCCAGGGGAATTGGGGGAAAAACTGTTTTTT	CASSPGELGEKLFF
.	.	TRBV13	TRBJ1-2	TGTGCCAGCAGCACAACTAGGGCTAGGGGGGATAACTATGGCTACACCTTC	CASSTTRARGDNYGYTF
TRBD1	.	TRBV7-9	TRBJ1-4	TGTGCCAGCAGCTTAGCGGGACAGGCTGGCGAAAAACTGTTTTTT	CASSLAGQAGEKLFF
.	.	TRBV6-4	TRBJ1-2	TGTGCCAGCAGCCTAGAACCTAACTATGGCTACACCTTC	CASSLEPNYGYTF
.	.	TRBV10-3	TRBJ1-4	TGTGCCATCAGTAGGGGGGCGAATGAAAAACTGTTTTTT	CAISRGANEKLFF
.	once	TRBV4-1	TRBJ1-2	TGCGCCAGCAGCCAAGATTCCTCGGGGTATGCTAGTGGCTACACCTTC	CASSQDSSGYASGYTF
.	.	TRBV6-5	TRBJ1-4	TGTGCCAGCAGGATGAATGAAAAACTGTTTTTT	CASRMNEKLFF
.	.	TRBV19	TRBJ2-7	TGTGCCAGTAGTACTTCCAGTGACGGAACCTACGAGCAGTACTTC	CASSTSSDGTYEQYF
.	.	TRBV11-3	TRBJ2-7	TGTGCCAGCAGCCAAAGGACAGCCTACGAGCAGTACTTC	CASSQRTAYEQYF
.	.	TRBV4-2	TRBJ1-6	TGTGCCAGCAGCCAAGTCGTCGGGACTAATTCACCCCTCCACTTT	CASSQVVGTNSPLHF
.	.	TRBV28	TRBJ1-1	TGTGCCAGCAGTTTATTCGGCTCCATGAACACTGAAGCTTTCTTT	CASSLFGSMNTEAFF
.	.	TRBV10-3	TRBJ2-6	TGTGCCATCAGTGACGGGTTGTCTGGGGCCAACGTCCTGACTTTC	CAISDGLSGANVLTF
.	few	TRBV19	TRBJ1-6	TGTGCCAGTAGTATTTCGGGAGGGGATTCACCCCTCCACTTT	CASSISGGDSPLHF
.	once	TRBV7-2	TRBJ1-4	TGTGCCAGCAGCCCCCGGGTAGGGGAGAATGAAAAACTGTTTTTT	CASSPRVGENEKLFF
TRBD1	.	TRBV12-5	TRBJ1-5	TGTGCTAGTGGGTCAGGGGGCCCGAAGGGTGATAGCAATCAGCCCCAGCATTTT	CASGSGGPKGDSNQPQHF
TRBD1	.	TRBV6-5	TRBJ1-2	TGTGCCAGCAGTTACTACTCCGGGACAGGGGGATATGGCTACACCTTC	CASSYYSGTGGYGYTF
TRBD1	.	TRBV2	TRBJ1-5	TGTGCCAGCGAGGACAGGGTCGGCAATCAGCCCCAGCATTTT	CASEDRVGNQPQHF